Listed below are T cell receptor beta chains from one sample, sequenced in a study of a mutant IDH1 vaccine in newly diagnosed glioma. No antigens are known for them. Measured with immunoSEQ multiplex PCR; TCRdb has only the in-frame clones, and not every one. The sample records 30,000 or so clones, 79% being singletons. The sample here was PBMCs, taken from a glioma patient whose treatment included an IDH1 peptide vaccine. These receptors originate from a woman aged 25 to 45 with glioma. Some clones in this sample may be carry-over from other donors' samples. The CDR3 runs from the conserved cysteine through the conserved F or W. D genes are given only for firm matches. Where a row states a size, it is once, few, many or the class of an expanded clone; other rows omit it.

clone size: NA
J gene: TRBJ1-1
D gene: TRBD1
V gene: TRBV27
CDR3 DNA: TGTGCCAGCAGGTACCGGACAGGGAACACTGAAGCTTTCTTT
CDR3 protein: CASRYRTGNTEAFF

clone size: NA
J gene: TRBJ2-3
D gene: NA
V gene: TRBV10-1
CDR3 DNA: TGCGCCAGCAGTGAGTTAGGGAGGACAGATACGCAGTATTTT
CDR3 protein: CASSELGRTDTQYF

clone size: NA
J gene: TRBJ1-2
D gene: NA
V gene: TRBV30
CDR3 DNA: TGTGCCTGGAACTCTATCTATGGCTACACCTTC
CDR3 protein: CAWNSIYGYTF

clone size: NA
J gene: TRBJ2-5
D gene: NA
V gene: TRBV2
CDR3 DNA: TGTGCCAGCAGTGAAGCGGAAGGAGGGGAGGAGACCCAGTACTTC
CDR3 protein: CASSEAEGGEETQYF

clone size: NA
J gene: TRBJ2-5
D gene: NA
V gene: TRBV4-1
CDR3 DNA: TGCGCCAGCAGCCGGGGCCCGACAGCCCAAGAGACCCAGTACTTC
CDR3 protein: CASSRGPTAQETQYF

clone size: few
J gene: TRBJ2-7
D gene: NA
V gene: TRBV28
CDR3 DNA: TGTGCCAGCACCCGGGGACGGACGTTCTACGAGCAGTACTTC
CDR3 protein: CASTRGRTFYEQYF

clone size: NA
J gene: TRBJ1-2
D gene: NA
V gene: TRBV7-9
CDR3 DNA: TGTGCCAGCAGGGAACAGGGAGACTATGGCTACACCTTC
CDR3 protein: CASREQGDYGYTF

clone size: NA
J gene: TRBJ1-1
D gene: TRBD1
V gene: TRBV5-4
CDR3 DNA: TGTGCCAGCAGCATAGGACAGGGTCTGAACACTGAAGCTTTCTTT
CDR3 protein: CASSIGQGLNTEAFF

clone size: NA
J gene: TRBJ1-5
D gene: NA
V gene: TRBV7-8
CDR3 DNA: TGTGCCAGCAGCCCTCGGAGGGGAGGGGAAAATCAGCCCCAGCATTTT
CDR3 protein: CASSPRRGGENQPQHF

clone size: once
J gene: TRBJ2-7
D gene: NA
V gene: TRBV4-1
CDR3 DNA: TGCGCCAGCAGCCATCAAAAGGCCCACGAGCAGTACTTC
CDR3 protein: CASSHQKAHEQYF

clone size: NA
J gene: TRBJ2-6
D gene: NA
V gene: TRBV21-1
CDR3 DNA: TGTGCCAGCAGCAAAGCCGCCGATGGGGCCAACGTCCTGACTTTC
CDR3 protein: CASSKAADGANVLTF

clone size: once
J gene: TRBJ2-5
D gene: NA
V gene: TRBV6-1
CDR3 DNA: TGTGCCAGCAGTGAAGCGGGAGATACGAAGGGGTGGCAAGAGACCCAGTACTTC
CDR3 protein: CASSEAGDTKGWQETQYF

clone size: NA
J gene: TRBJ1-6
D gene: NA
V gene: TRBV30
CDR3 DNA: TGTGCCTGTCACGGGACGGGGACTTCCTATAATTCACCCCTCCACTTT
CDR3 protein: CACHGTGTSYNSPLHF

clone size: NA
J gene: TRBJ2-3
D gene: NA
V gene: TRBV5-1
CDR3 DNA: TGCGCCAGCAGCTTAGGCGGGCCCACAGATACGCAGTATTTT
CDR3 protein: CASSLGGPTDTQYF

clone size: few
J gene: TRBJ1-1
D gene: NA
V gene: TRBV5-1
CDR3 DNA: TGCGCCAGCAGCCTGGGACACAGAACTGAAGCTTTCTTT
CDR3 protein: CASSLGHRTEAFF

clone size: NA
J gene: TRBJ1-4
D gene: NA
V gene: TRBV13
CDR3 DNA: TGTGCCAGCAGCTTTAGAGAAGGGCTGAATGAAAAACTGTTTTTT
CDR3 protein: CASSFREGLNEKLFF

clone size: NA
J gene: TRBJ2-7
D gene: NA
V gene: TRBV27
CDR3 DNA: TGTGCCAGCAGTTTACAGGGAGACACGCGCTACGAGCAGTACTTC
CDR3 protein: CASSLQGDTRYEQYF

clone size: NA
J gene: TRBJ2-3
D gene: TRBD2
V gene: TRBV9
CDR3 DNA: TGTGCCAGCAGCGCTGGGACTAGCGGGAGGGCAGATACGCAGTATTTT
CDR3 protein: CASSAGTSGRADTQYF